This T cell receptor (beta chain) was sequenced in a study of shared clonotypes between healthy human individuals. The overall study: Donors were two women and a few men aged 18 to 49.

This clone appeared a single time. Its antigen is currently unknown. Every subset's genomic DNA went evenly onto several immunoSEQ plates. Data came from immunoSEQ multiplex PCR; TCRdb stores just in-frame clones and leaves some out. In the table there are approximately 480,000 clones, around 79% of which are singletons. Findings and caveats of the study: Limitation of the genetic and exposure-history diversity represented came from the few donors.

The donors were adults (healthy and HIV-negative) with no recent acute infections or vaccinations. The CDR3 is 15 amino acids. Trimming removed 4 bases from V and 6 bases from J, with 16 bases in between. From germline, CDR1 is SNHLY and CDR2 FYNNEI. The J gene is TRBJ2-1, the V gene TRBV2; possible D gene TRBD2, 6 bases. The specimen was PBMCs. The sequence derives from a woman in her thirties or forties in good health. Some clones in this sample may be carry-over from other donors' samples. In DNA, the CDR3 is TGTGCCAGCAGTGTTGGGAGGAGGGTCTTCAATGAGCAGTTCTTC. It codes for CASSVGRRVFNEQFF. The full variable domain, completed using reference TRBV2 and TRBJ2-1, is EPEVTQTPSHQVTQMGQEVILRCVPISNHLYFYWYRQILGQKVEFLVSFYNNEISEKSEIFDDQFSVERPDGSNFTLKIRSTKLEDSAMYFCASSVGRRVFNEQFFGPGTRLTVL.